The rows below give T cell receptor beta chains drawn from one sample of a study of blood T cell repertoires in COVID-19. Method: immunoSEQ multiplex PCR; TCRdb's copy keeps in-frame clones and lacks some. The sample has tens of thousands of clones, around 80% seen once. Sequencing used peripheral blood. The receptors derive from a man between 65 and 80 years old with acute or convalescent COVID-19. Each CDR3 is given without its conserved first and last residue. Each record gives: J gene, V gene, CDR3 protein.

TRBJ1-3	TRBV30	AWSPITGLGNTIY
TRBJ1-2	TRBV29-1	SVPLQGTGYT
TRBJ2-7	TRBV6-5	ASRDRISYEQY
TRBJ2-2	TRBV28	ATQGVGELF
TRBJ2-5	TRBV18	ASSAPYGTGGSETQY
TRBJ2-2	TRBV11-3	ASSWEGGGELF
TRBJ1-5	TRBV6-1	ASSYVGSTQPQH
TRBJ2-1	TRBV4-1	ASSQTGQSEFSGAYNEQF
TRBJ2-7	TRBV20-1	SASQGQATYEQY
TRBJ1-3	TRBV6-5	ASARSSGNTIY
TRBJ1-6	TRBV27	ASSSLGPGNSPLH
TRBJ1-1	TRBV9	ASSGGQNTEAF
TRBJ1-4	TRBV6-5	ASRGQTSLREKLF
TRBJ1-3	TRBV18	ASSPDSGVSGNTIY
TRBJ1-1	TRBV5-4	ASSGQGAAVENTEAF
TRBJ1-2	TRBV21-1	ASSKGGGTGAARHGYT
TRBJ2-7	TRBV5-6	ASSLPPYRYEQY
TRBJ2-2	TRBV5-4	ASSNRGLYDTGELF
TRBJ2-7	TRBV19	ASSTPVAGDPYEQY
TRBJ2-6	TRBV5-1	ASTSRTGALSGANVLT
TRBJ2-7	TRBV30	AWRDRTSGRPWQY
TRBJ2-1	TRBV27	ASSSARTGGLDEQF
TRBJ2-5	TRBV7-2	ASSLSGRGETQY
TRBJ2-7	TRBV7-9	ASSLGQGTYEQY
TRBJ1-4	TRBV7-6	ASSLQATGVKGKLF
TRBJ2-7	TRBV11-2	ASSFPGQVNEQY
TRBJ2-3	TRBV7-2	ASSFERGGADTQY
TRBJ2-7	TRBV7-2	ASSLNSGEEQY
TRBJ2-7	TRBV10-1	ASSGAGGSGEQY
TRBJ1-2	TRBV7-2	ASSLGDGTGGYT
TRBJ2-1	TRBV18	ASSPSGSMGNEQF
TRBJ2-3	TRBV28	ASSLSNPDTQY
TRBJ2-1	TRBV28	ASRSGGAFDNEQF
TRBJ2-3	TRBV10-1	ASTPSRSPADTQY
TRBJ1-4	TRBV28	ASSFQTGVLNEKLF
TRBJ2-5	TRBV5-4	ASRLGPQETQY
TRBJ2-3	TRBV19	ASSHGLAVSSGDTQY
TRBJ2-7	TRBV7-2	ASSSSGSYEQY
TRBJ2-5	TRBV6-2/TRBV6-3	ASSYRREYELAGGPQETQY
TRBJ2-6	TRBV13	ASSPDRFSGANVLT
TRBJ1-5	TRBV6-5	ASSFGQGLNQPQH
TRBJ1-2	TRBV28	ASSLLSSGNDGYT
TRBJ2-3	TRBV6-5	ASSPSTDTQY
TRBJ1-1	TRBV18	ASSQHGGQENTEAF
TRBJ1-2	TRBV3-1/TRBV3-2	ASSSTGVDGYT
TRBJ2-7	TRBV6-5	ASSYSTSGPYEQY